One T cell receptor beta chain is described in this entry. Sequencing was performed with immunoSEQ multiplex PCR; in TCRdb, only in-frame clones are kept and a portion is missing. The table includes around 180,000 clones, approximately 90% detected once. This specimen comes from a study of blood T cell repertoires in COVID-19. Study overall: The United States, Italy and Spain provided the acute and convalescent COVID-19 samples. PBMCs, B-cell-depleted T cells, or T cells were the source of the cDNA or gDNA that made up the material.

The J segment lost 0 bases and the V segment lost 7 bases, leaving 5 bases of the junction unmatched. The CDR3 covers 14 residues. The germline CDR1 and CDR2 sequences are ENHRY and SYGVKD. J is TRBJ1-2 and V is TRBV10-3; TRBD1 matches 7 bases. The sequence came from a man aged 60 to 69 with acute or convalescent COVID-19. Specimen: peripheral blood. The CDR3 spells CAITSDRTNYGYTF. Written as DNA, the CDR3 is TGTGCCATCACCTCGGACAGGACTAACTATGGCTACACCTTC.